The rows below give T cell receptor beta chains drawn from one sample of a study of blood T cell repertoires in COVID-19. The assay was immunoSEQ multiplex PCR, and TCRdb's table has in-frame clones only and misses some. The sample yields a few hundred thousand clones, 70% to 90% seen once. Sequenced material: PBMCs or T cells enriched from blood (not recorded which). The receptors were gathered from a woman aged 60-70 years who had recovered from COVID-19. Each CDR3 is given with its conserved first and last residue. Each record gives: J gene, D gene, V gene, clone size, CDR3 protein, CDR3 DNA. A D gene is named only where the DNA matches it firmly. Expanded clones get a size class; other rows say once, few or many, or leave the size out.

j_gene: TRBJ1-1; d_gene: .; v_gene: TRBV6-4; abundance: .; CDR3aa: CASSDPPGWTEAFF; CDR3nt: TGTGCCAGCAGTGACCCCCCAGGGTGGACTGAAGCTTTCTTT
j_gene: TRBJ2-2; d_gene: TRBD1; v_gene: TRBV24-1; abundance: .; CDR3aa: CATSDLVSGTGVGELFF; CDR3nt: TGTGCCACCAGTGATTTAGTTTCGGGGACAGGGGTAGGGGAGCTGTTTTTT
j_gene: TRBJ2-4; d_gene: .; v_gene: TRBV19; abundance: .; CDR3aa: CATAVVNIQYF; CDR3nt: TGTGCCACCGCGGTTGTAAACATTCAGTACTTC
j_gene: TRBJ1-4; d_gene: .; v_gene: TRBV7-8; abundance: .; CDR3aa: CASSPGTRNEKLFF; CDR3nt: TGTGCCAGCAGCCCAGGGACAAGGAATGAAAAACTGTTTTTT
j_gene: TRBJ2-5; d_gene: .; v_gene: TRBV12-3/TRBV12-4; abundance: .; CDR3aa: CASSLYETQYF; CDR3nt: TGTGCCAGCAGTTTGTATGAGACCCAGTACTTC
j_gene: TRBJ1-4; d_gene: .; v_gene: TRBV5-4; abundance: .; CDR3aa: CASSSRQEFNEKLFF; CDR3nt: TGTGCCAGCAGCTCGCGACAGGAGTTTAATGAAAAACTGTTTTTT
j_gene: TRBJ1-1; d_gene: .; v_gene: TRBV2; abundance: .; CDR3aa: CASSESGGITEAFF; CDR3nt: TGTGCCAGCAGTGAGTCGGGAGGGATTACTGAAGCTTTCTTT
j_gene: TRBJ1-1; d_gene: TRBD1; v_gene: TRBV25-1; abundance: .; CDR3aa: CASSDWTGKAFF; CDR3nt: TGTGCCAGCAGTGATTGGACAGGAAAAGCTTTCTTT
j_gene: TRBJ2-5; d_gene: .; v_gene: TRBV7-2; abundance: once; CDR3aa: CASSLAGGGYGETQYF; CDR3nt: TGTGCCAGCAGCTTAGCCGGTGGGGGGTATGGGGAGACCCAGTACTTC
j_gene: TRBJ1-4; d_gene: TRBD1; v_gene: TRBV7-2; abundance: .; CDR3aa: CASSPQTGGAEKLFF; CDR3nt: TGTGCCAGCAGCCCCCAGACAGGGGGCGCAGAAAAACTGTTTTTT
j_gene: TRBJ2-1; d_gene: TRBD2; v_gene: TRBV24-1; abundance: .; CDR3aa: CATTGQGTSGGNEQFF; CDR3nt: TGTGCCACCACCGGGCAGGGTACTAGCGGGGGCAATGAGCAGTTCTTC
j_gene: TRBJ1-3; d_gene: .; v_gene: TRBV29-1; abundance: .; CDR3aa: CSVQVPSGNTIYF; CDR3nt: TGCAGCGTTCAGGTTCCCTCTGGAAACACCATATATTTT
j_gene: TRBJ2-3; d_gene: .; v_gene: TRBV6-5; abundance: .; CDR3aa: CASTSQGVDTQYF; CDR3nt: TGTGCCAGCACCTCCCAGGGTGTCGATACGCAGTATTTT
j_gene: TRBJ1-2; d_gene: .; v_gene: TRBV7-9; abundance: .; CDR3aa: CASSATGGTGYGYTF; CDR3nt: TGTGCCAGCAGCGCTACAGGTGGGACTGGTTATGGCTACACCTTC
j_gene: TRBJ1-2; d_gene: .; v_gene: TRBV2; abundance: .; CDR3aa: CASSANGVGLGGYTF; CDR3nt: TGTGCCAGCAGCGCTAACGGGGTGGGACTGGGGGGCTACACCTTC